Following are 27 T cell receptor beta chains from one sample sequenced in a study of OX40 agonist ivuxolimab in advanced cancers. Libraries were constructed by the immunoSEQ multiplex PCR assay. TCRdb took this table from immuneACCESS and kept in-frame rearrangements with V and J called. Such tables lack part of the clones; where checked against another copy, unresolved V genes explain under half of the gap, and the rest is unexplained. The sample has about 50,000 clones on record, around 91% of them singletons. The leading ten clones occupy about 12% of the sample. Specimen: CD4+ or CD8+ T cells sorted from blood, collected in a trial of the OX40 agonist ivuxolimab. The source of these receptors is an adult with an advanced solid tumor such as melanoma, head and neck, liver or kidney cancer.

V usage is TRBV13 and J usage is TRBJ2-1, with TRBD1 matching 12 bases. The CDR3 has 17 residues. After removal of 1 base from V and 4 bases from J, the junction contained 5 bases not matched to a gene. CDR1 and CDR2 from the germline V gene are PRHDT and FYEKMQ (reference sequence). The CDR3 reads CASSLEGDRGLYNEQFF. The CDR3 nucleotides are TGTGCCAGCAGCTTAGAAGGGGACAGGGGGCTTTACAATGAGCAGTTCTTC.

The V call is TRBV28, the J call TRBJ2-3; D tentatively fits TRBD1 or TRBD2 (6 bases each). CDR3 length: 15 amino acids. Trimming left V 8 bases short and J 4 bases short, with 19 bases between. Germline loops: CDR1 MDHEN, CDR2 SYDVKM. Here the CDR3 reads CASGRSPGAPDTQYF. CDR3 bases: TGTGCCAGCGGGCGATCACCGGGGGCCCCAGATACGCAGTATTTT.

The chain is built from TRBV28 and TRBJ2-2, with unresolved D. With 11 bases removed from V and 3 bases from J, the gap between germline ends came to 19 bases. Germline CDR1 reads MDHEN; CDR2 reads SYDVKM. The CDR3 totals 15 residues. The CDR3 spells CARVPVAGHTGELFF. The CDR3 DNA reads TGTGCCCGCGTGCCCGTGGCAGGACACACCGGGGAGCTGTTTTTT.

This sequence joins TRBV28 and TRBJ2-1; D possibly corresponds to TRBD1 (6 bases). The CDR3 is made up of 14 amino acids. CDR1 is MDHEN, CDR2 SYDVKM, per germline. V dropped 7 bases and J dropped 10 bases, with 20 bases sitting between them. This chain's CDR3 is CASNHPFEGEEQFF. The CDR3 DNA is TGTGCCAGCAACCACCCCTTCGAGGGGGAAGAGCAGTTCTTC. Full variable domain (remainder filled in from reference TRBV28 and TRBJ2-1): DVKVTQSSRYLVKRTGEKVFLECVQDMDHENMFWYRQDPGLGLRLIYFSYDVKMKEKGDIPEGYSVSREKKERFSLILESASTNQTSMYLCASNHPFEGEEQFFGPGTRLTVL.

This chain uses TRBV4-1 with TRBJ2-5, with 8 bases lining up with TRBD1. V shed 4 bases, J shed 5 bases, and the junction held 9 bases outside the gene matches. Germline-derived CDR1 and CDR2 are MGHRA and YSYEKL. The CDR3 has 15 residues. CDR3 in amino acids: CASSPDRGVSETQYF. For the CDR3, the DNA is TGCGCCAGCAGCCCCGACAGGGGAGTTTCGGAGACCCAGTACTTC.

The rearrangement uses TRBV6-5 and TRBJ1-4; 9 bases map to TRBD1. The V gene's germline CDR1 is MNHEY and CDR2 SVGAGI. J was trimmed by 4 bases and V by 2 bases; bases with no gene match: 5. The CDR3 totals 16 residues. The CDR3 DNA reads as TGTGCCAGCAGTTACGACGGACAGGGGCTTAATGAAAAACTGTTTTTT. Translation: CASSYDGQGLNEKLFF.

V usage is TRBV6-5 and J usage is TRBJ1-5; the D is unclear. V lost 6 bases, J lost 2 bases, and 8 bases lay in between. The germline V gene encodes CDR1 MNHEY and CDR2 SVGAGI. CDR3 size: 13 residues. The CDR3 spells CASRGNGNQPQHF. The CDR3 nucleotides are TGTGCCAGCAGGGGAAACGGCAATCAGCCCCAGCATTTT.

The genes are TRBV7-9 and TRBJ1-4; 7 bases agree with TRBD1. Losses at the gene ends were 1 base for V and 8 bases for J; bases not matched to a gene: 10. The CDR3 sequence is 16 residues long. Germline-derived CDR1 and CDR2 are SEHNR and FQNEAQ (reference sequence). Written as DNA, the CDR3 is TGTGCCAGCAGCTTAGACAGGGGAGTGCCCATCGAAAAACTGTTTTTT. Protein: CASSLDRGVPIEKLFF.

The CDR3 coding sequence is TGTGCCAGCAGCTTATACCAGGAAACCTATGGCTACACCTTC. The encoded protein is CASSLYQETYGYTF. The chain uses TRBV7-2 and TRBJ1-2; D is ambiguous. V lost 2 bases and J lost 4, with 11 bases in between. The CDR3 is 14 amino acids. Germline values: CDR1 SGHTA, CDR2 FQGNSA.

This sequence joins TRBV7-8 and TRBJ2-7, with 11 bases identical to TRBD1. The CDR3 is 15 amino acids. V lost 5 bases and J lost 7; bases outside the gene matches: 10. Germline loops: CDR1 SGHVS, CDR2 FQNEAQ. The CDR3 reads CASSPRTGGLREQYF. DNA of the CDR3: TGTGCCAGCAGCCCTCGGACAGGGGGCCTTAGGGAGCAGTACTTC.

The chain uses TRBV28 and TRBJ1-1; a possible D gene is TRBD1 (6 bases). Trimming took 6 bases from V and 9 from J, leaving 8 bases between them. The germline gives CDR1 MDHEN, CDR2 SYDVKM. The CDR3 consists of 10 residues. The CDR3 sequence is CASSTGKAFF. In nucleotides, the CDR3 is TGTGCCAGCAGCACAGGGAAAGCTTTCTTT.

The chain is built from TRBV4-1 and TRBJ2-7, with D perhaps given as TRBD1 or TRBD2 (5 bases each). Germline CDR1 is MGHRA and CDR2 is YSYEKL. V was clipped by 3 bases and J by 3 bases, with 12 bases between them. The CDR3 covers 14 residues. CDR3 amino acids: CASSQGRGLYEQYF. The CDR3 DNA follows: TGCGCCAGCAGCCAGGGACGAGGTCTCTACGAGCAGTACTTC.

The chain links TRBV28 to TRBJ2-7; 11 bases are a match to TRBD2. With V trimmed by 5 bases and J by 5 bases, 11 bases remained unmatched. The germline CDR1 and CDR2 sequences are MDHEN and SYDVKM. The CDR3 sequence is 16 residues long. CDR3 bases: TGTGCCAGCAGTGGTACTAGCGGGAGTGTTATCGACGAGCAGTACTTC. Translating it yields CASSGTSGSVIDEQYF.

The J gene is TRBJ1-3, the V gene TRBV15; maybe TRBD1 (5 bases). There are 16 residues in the CDR3. Germline loops: CDR1 LNHNV, CDR2 YYDKDF (reference sequence). Trimming removed 5 bases at V and 4 bases at J, with 18 bases between. The DNA for the CDR3 is TGTGCCACCAGCGCAGAGGGGACGGGTCCAGGAAACACCATATATTTT. Its protein is CATSAEGTGPGNTIYF. The full variable domain, completed using reference TRBV15 and TRBJ1-3, is DAMVIQNPRYQVTQFGKPVTLSCSQTLNHNVMYWYQQKSSQAPKLLFHYYDKDFNNEADTPDNFQSRRPNTSFCFLDIRSPGLGDTAMYLCATSAEGTGPGNTIYFGEGSWLTVV.

The genes are TRBV25-1 and TRBJ2-2; D uncertain. From germline, CDR1 is MGHDK and CDR2 SYGVNS. Deletions cut 2 bases from V and 13 bases from J, with 11 bases between. This CDR3 contains 12 residues. The CDR3 sequence: CASSEGQQLLFF. DNA for the CDR3: TGTGCCAGCAGTGAAGGGCAACAGCTGCTGTTTTTT.

This sequence joins TRBV7-2 and TRBJ2-3, with 10 bases identical to TRBD1. The ends lost 3 bases at V and 6 bases at J; junction bases unmatched: 15. The CDR3 totals 18 residues. Germline V CDR1 and CDR2: SGHTA, FQGNSA. The CDR3 is CASSFTHFSDRGRDTQYF. Written as DNA, the CDR3 is TGTGCCAGCAGCTTCACCCATTTCAGTGACAGGGGGCGGGATACGCAGTATTTT.

The rearrangement uses TRBV10-2 and TRBJ1-2; TRBD1 aligns across 7 bases. The CDR3 totals 14 residues. CDR1 is WSHSY, CDR2 SAAADI, per germline. V was pared by 0 bases and J by 3 bases, with 1 base of the junction left unmatched. The DNA for the CDR3 is TGCGCCAGCAGTGAGTCAGGGGGCGACTATGGCTACACCTTC. The encoded protein is CASSESGGDYGYTF.

The chain uses TRBV27 and TRBJ2-3, with 10 bases identical to TRBD1. This CDR3 comprises 16 residues. CDR1 and CDR2 from the germline V gene are MNHEY and SMNVEV (reference sequence). V was clipped by 5 bases and J by 3 bases; unmatched bases: 8. The CDR3 DNA sequence: TGTGCCAGCAGTCTTGGGACAGGGGCTTGGACAGATACGCAGTATTTT. It is translated as CASSLGTGAWTDTQYF.

This clone was counted a few times. The CDR3 DNA sequence: TGTGCCAGCCGGACAGGGATGGACTATGGCTACACCTTC. It translates to CASRTGMDYGYTF. The chain combines TRBV11-1 with TRBJ1-2, with 8 positions matching TRBD1. V lost 8 bases, J lost 3 bases, and 5 bases stayed unmatched. Germline values: CDR1 SGHAT, CDR2 FQDESV (reference sequence). This CDR3 contains 13 residues.

V is TRBV5-6 and J is TRBJ1-2; D is possibly TRBD1 (5 bases). Trimming removed 2 bases at V and 3 bases at J, with 14 bases between. CDR1 is SGHDT and CDR2 is YYEEEE in the germline V gene. CDR3 length equals 15 residues. CDR3 amino acids: CASSLGGVDYYGYTF. DNA for the CDR3: TGTGCCAGCAGCTTAGGAGGGGTCGACTACTATGGCTACACCTTC.

This clone has just one count. The J gene is TRBJ2-7, the V gene TRBV4-1; D possibly corresponds to TRBD1 (6 bases). The germline CDR1 and CDR2 sequences are MGHRA and YSYEKL. CDR3 length: 15 amino acids. V dropped 1 base and J dropped 2 bases, with 12 bases sitting between them. CDR3 bases: TGCGCCAGCAGCCAAGGGGACATCGACGCCTACGAGCAGTACTTC. This translates into CASSQGDIDAYEQYF.

In DNA, the CDR3 is TGTGCCACCGAGACAGGGCGAAAGACCCAGTACTTC. It translates to CATETGRKTQYF. The genes are TRBV6-6 and TRBJ2-5, with 7 bases aligning to TRBD1. V was pared by 10 bases and J by 6 bases, with 8 bases of the junction left unmatched. Germline values: CDR1 MNHNY, CDR2 SVGAGI (reference sequence). The CDR3 is 12 amino acids.

This rearrangement joins TRBV30 to TRBJ1-5; D is undetermined. Trimming took off 2 bases at V and 3 bases at J, with 8 bases between the two ends. The length of the CDR3 is 13 residues. The V gene's germline CDR1 is GTSNPN and CDR2 SVGIG (reference sequence). DNA for the CDR3: TGTGCCTGGAGTCCCCACCTCAATCAGCCCCAGCATTTT. Its translation is CAWSPHLNQPQHF.

The chain links TRBV19 to TRBJ1-4; no firm D call. V lost 4 bases and J 10 bases, leaving 7 bases between the germline ends. The CDR3 runs 11 residues. Germline CDR1 is LNHDA and CDR2 is SQIVND (reference sequence). CDR3 residues: CASSSPGKLFF. The CDR3 DNA reads TGTGCCAGTAGTAGCCCTGGAAAACTGTTTTTT.

The chain has TRBV9 and TRBJ1-1, with 9 nucleotides matching TRBD1. Per the germline V gene, CDR1 is SGDLS and CDR2 is YYNGEE. The CDR3 totals 17 residues. Trimming at V came to 3 bases and at J to 5 bases, leaving 14 bases not matched to a gene. The CDR3 DNA reads as TGTGCCAGCAGCGCAAATCCCGGGACAGGGTCGAGGACTGAAGCTTTCTTT. Residues: CASSANPGTGSRTEAFF.

The chain joins TRBV10-2 to TRBJ1-1; TRBD1 matches 10 bases. V lost 6 bases and J lost 6; bases outside the gene matches: 1. Germline CDR1 is WSHSY and CDR2 is SAAADI. The CDR3 is 12 residues long. CDR3 protein: CASSGQGAEAFF. The CDR3, as DNA: TGCGCCAGCAGCGGACAGGGGGCTGAAGCTTTCTTT.

This clone is a singleton in its sample. J is TRBJ1-2 and V is TRBV18; no definite D call. In germline, CDR1 is KGHSH, CDR2 LQKENI. The CDR3 extends over 14 amino acids. Trimming took 0 bases from V and 0 from J, leaving 5 bases between them. This CDR3 reads CASSPPVSNYGYTF. The DNA for the CDR3 is TGTGCCAGCTCACCACCCGTTTCTAACTATGGCTACACCTTC.